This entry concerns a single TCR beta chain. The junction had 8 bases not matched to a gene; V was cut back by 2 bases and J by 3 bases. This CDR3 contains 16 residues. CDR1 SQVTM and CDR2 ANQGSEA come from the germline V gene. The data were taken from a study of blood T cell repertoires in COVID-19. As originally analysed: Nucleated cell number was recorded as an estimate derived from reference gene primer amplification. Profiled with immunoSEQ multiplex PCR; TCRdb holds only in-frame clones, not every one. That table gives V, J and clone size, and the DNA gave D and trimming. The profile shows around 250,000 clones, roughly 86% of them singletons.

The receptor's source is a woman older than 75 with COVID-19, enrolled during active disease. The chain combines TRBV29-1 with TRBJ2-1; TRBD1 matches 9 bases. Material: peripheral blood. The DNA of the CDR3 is TGCAGCGTTGAATCTCCCGGGACAGGGATCTACAATGAGCAGTTCTTC. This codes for CSVESPGTGIYNEQFF.